These 21 T cell receptor beta chains were all obtained from the same sample, sequenced in a study of T cells in Graves' hyperthyroidism and ophthalmopathy. Using RNA transcripts as the source, TCR beta CDR3 regions were amplified. First-round RT-PCR of the TCR CDR3 relied on the HTBI primer set. Each CDR3 protein is one row after TCRdb ran MiXCR on the multiplex PCR reads. Seen here are roughly 200,000 distinct CDR3 sequences, about 16% observed once, and the top ten hold 44%. The source material was blood. Receptors were obtained from a man between 40 and 49 years old with Graves' hyperthyroidism.

Many counts were recorded for this clonotype. The rearrangement links TRBV28 to TRBJ2-1; 9 nucleotides agree with TRBD2. The CDR3 runs to 14 residues. V trimming: 8 bases; J trimming: 2 bases; junction bases outside the gene matches: 4. From germline, CDR1 is MDHEN and CDR2 SYDVKM. Here the CDR3 DNA reads TGTGCCAGCTGGGCTAGCGGGGCCTACAATGAGCAGTTCTTC. It encodes CASWASGAYNEQFF.

The genes are TRBV19 and TRBJ1-1; D not certain. The CDR3 covers 14 residues. With 5 bases removed from V and 2 bases from J, the gap between germline ends came to 12 bases. Germline assignment: CDR1 LNHDA and CDR2 SQIVND (reference sequence). The CDR3 loop is CASSSRGPNTEAFF. Here the CDR3 DNA reads TGTGCCAGTAGTTCCCGCGGCCCTAACACTGAAGCTTTCTTT.

As regards this clonotype: An end of the junction differs from the germline gene, which may be a read error. The chain has TRBV18 and TRBJ1-3; D is uncertain. This CDR3 spans 14 amino acids. Germline V gene sequence: CDR1 KGHSH, CDR2 LQKENI. The CDR3 nucleotides are TGTGCCAACTCACCAGCAGACTCTGGAAACACCATATATTTT. Protein product: CANSPADSGNTIYF.

In this sample, this clonotype turned up many times. The chain couples TRBV11-2 to TRBJ2-4, with D tentatively TRBD1 or TRBD2 (6 bases each). Deletions cut 6 bases from V and 7 bases from J, with 16 bases between. This CDR3 is 14 amino acids long. CDR1 and CDR2 (germline): SGHAT, FQNNGV. In DNA, the CDR3 is TGTGCCAGCAGTTCAAGGGGGGAAGGGAACATTCAGTACTTC. Its protein is CASSSRGEGNIQYF. The full variable domain, with the rest looked up from reference TRBV11-2 and TRBJ2-4, is EAGVAQSPRYKIIEKRQSVAFWCNPISGHATLYWYQQILGQGPKLLIQFQNNGVVDDSQLPKDRFSAERLKGVDSTLKIQPAKLEDSAVYLCASSSRGEGNIQYFGAGTRLSVL.

There are many counts of this clonotype. This chain links TRBV20-1 with TRBJ1-6; D gene unclear. The CDR3 covers 15 residues. CDR1 DFQATT and CDR2 SNEGSKA come from the germline V gene (reference sequence). Trimming removed 7 bases from V and 0 bases from J, with 13 bases in between. The CDR3 reads CSVTDESSYNSPLHF. CDR3 DNA sequence: TGCAGTGTGACCGACGAGAGCTCCTATAATTCACCCCTCCACTTT.

This rearrangement joins TRBV20-1 to TRBJ2-7, with TRBD2 matching 7 bases. The CDR3 sequence is 15 residues long. V shed 0 bases and J 3 bases; nucleotides not matched to a gene: 8. Germline V CDR1 and CDR2: DFQATT, SNEGSKA (reference sequence). The DNA for the CDR3 is TGCAGTGCTAGAGATGTGCGGGAGATTGGCTACGAGCAGTACTTC. As protein: CSARDVREIGYEQYF.

This sequence joins TRBV7-3 and TRBJ2-7; 14 bases line up with TRBD2. CDR3 length: 15 residues. Losses at the gene ends were 5 bases for V and 2 bases for J; bases not matched to a gene: 2. Germline CDR1 SGHTA, CDR2 FQGTGA. The DNA for the CDR3 is TGTGCCAGCAGCCGACTAGCGGGGGGGGCCTACGAGCAGTACTTC. The encoded protein is CASSRLAGGAYEQYF.

CDR3 amino acids: CASRPLTMRRYTEAFF. The CDR3, as DNA: TGCGCCAGCAGACCCCTTACTATGAGGCGTTACACTGAAGCTTTCTTT. The chain combines TRBV4-1 with TRBJ1-1; D is unclear. Trimming took off 6 bases at V and 3 bases at J, with 20 bases between the two ends. The CDR3 has 16 amino acids. Germline V lookup: CDR1 MGHRA, CDR2 YSYEKL.

This clonotype was counted between two and nine times. Written as DNA, the CDR3 is TGTGCCATCAGGGACCTCCCCAACGAGCAGTACTTC. This sequence encodes CAIRDLPNEQYF. The chain recombines TRBV10-3 with TRBJ2-7; D uncertain. From germline, CDR1 is ENHRY and CDR2 SYGVKD. The CDR3 consists of 12 residues. The V end lost 6 bases, the J end lost 5 bases, and 11 bases lay between the germline ends.

The V gene is TRBV24-1, the J gene TRBJ2-1; tentatively, D is TRBD2 (5 bases). Per germline, CDR1 KGHDR and CDR2 SFDVKD. Trimming removed 6 bases from V and 4 bases from J, with 9 bases in between. The CDR3 extends over 13 amino acids. This CDR3 reads CATSRGGYNEQFF. CDR3 sequence (DNA): TGTGCCACCAGTCGTGGAGGTTACAATGAGCAGTTCTTC.

In this sample, this clonotype turned up a few times. The V call is TRBV24-1, the J call TRBJ1-3, with D tentatively TRBD1 (6 bases). The CDR3 has 16 residues. The V gene's germline CDR1 is KGHDR and CDR2 SFDVKD. The ends were cut back, 3 bases at V and 0 bases at J, with 11 bases in the middle. Written as DNA, the CDR3 is TGTGCCACCAGTGATGGAAAAGGGGGCTCTGGAAACACCATATATTTT. Translating it yields CATSDGKGGSGNTIYF.

In its sample, this clonotype was seen many times. The rearrangement links TRBV7-9 to TRBJ1-4, with TRBD1 identical over 7 bases. The V segment lost 0 bases and the J segment 2 bases; nucleotides outside the gene matches: 3. Germline V gene sequence: CDR1 SEHNR, CDR2 FQNEAQ (reference sequence). This CDR3 has 16 residues. The CDR3 sequence is CASSLALTGTNEKLFF. The CDR3 DNA follows: TGTGCCAGCAGCTTAGCTCTGACAGGGACTAATGAAAAACTGTTTTTT.

This clonotype was counted at least ten times. The chain employs TRBV27 and TRBJ2-5, with 8 bases that match TRBD2. V lost 5 bases, J lost 5 bases, and 13 bases stayed unmatched. The CDR3 is made up of 16 amino acids. Germline CDR1 reads MNHEY; CDR2 reads SMNVEV (reference sequence). CDR3 nucleotide sequence: TGTGCCAGCAGTCCCATCACCGGGACTAGTTCTGAGACCCAGTACTTC. Protein product: CASSPITGTSSETQYF.

This clonotype is labeled as medium-sized (0.01 to 0.1%). V gene TRBV30 combines with J gene TRBJ1-1; no reliable D call. Looked up from germline, CDR1 is GTSNPN and CDR2 is SVGIG (reference sequence). This CDR3 spans 13 amino acids. With 0 bases removed from V and 4 bases from J, the gap between germline ends came to 9 bases. The CDR3 is CAWSVLGSTEAFF. The CDR3 DNA follows: TGTGCCTGGAGTGTACTTGGGAGCACTGAAGCTTTCTTT.

This clonotype was counted ten times or more. The J gene is TRBJ1-1, the V gene TRBV20-1, with a weak D call TRBD1 (6 bases). The V end was cut by 0 bases, the J end by 1 base, with 9 bases between. This CDR3 is built from 14 residues. Germline V lookup: CDR1 DFQATT, CDR2 SNEGSKA (reference sequence). The CDR3 coding sequence is TGCAGTGCTAGAGACGGACAGAGGAACACTGAAGCTTTCTTT. Translated: CSARDGQRNTEAFF.

This clonotype was counted a few times. The genes are TRBV5-1 and TRBJ2-1; no reliable D call. This CDR3 contains 13 residues. Trimming removed 0 bases from V and 6 bases from J, with 7 bases in between. In germline, CDR1 is SGHRS, CDR2 YFSETQ. In DNA form, the CDR3 reads TGCGCCAGCAGCTTGGCATCCCCCAATGAGCAGTTCTTC. This translates into CASSLASPNEQFF. The whole variable domain, remainder taken from reference TRBV5-1 and TRBJ2-1, is KAGVTQTPRYLIKTRGQQVTLSCSPISGHRSVSWYQQTPGQGLQFLFEYFSETQRNKGNFPGRFSGRQFSNSRSEMNVSTLELGDSALYLCASSLASPNEQFFGPGTRLTVL.

This clonotype was recorded a few times. This chain connects TRBV19 to TRBJ2-7; no clear D gene. This CDR3 comprises 16 residues. Trimming left V 0 bases short and J 2 bases short, with 14 bases between. Germline-derived CDR1 and CDR2 are LNHDA and SQIVND (reference sequence). CDR3 sequence reads: CASSIEGISGAYEQYF. CDR3 nucleotide sequence: TGTGCCAGTAGTATAGAAGGGATTTCTGGGGCCTACGAGCAGTACTTC.

This clonotype was seen repeatedly, ten times or more. V gene TRBV6-2 or TRBV6-3 combines with J gene TRBJ2-7; D possibly corresponds to TRBD2 (6 bases). This CDR3 comprises 15 residues. Germline values: CDR1 MNHEY, CDR2 SVGEGT. Trimming removed 4 bases at V and 5 bases at J, with 18 bases between. CDR3 residues: CASSSRTAASDEQYF. The CDR3 DNA reads as TGTGCCAGCAGTTCGAGGACGGCCGCTAGCGACGAGCAGTACTTC.

The chain combines TRBV7-2 with TRBJ2-1, with TRBD1 as a possible D gene (6 bases). Germline CDR1 and CDR2: SGHTA and FQGNSA. This CDR3 has 13 residues. The V end was cut by 5 bases, the J end by 10 bases, with 15 bases between. CDR3 sequence reads: CASSIGQLREQFF. The CDR3 nucleotides are TGTGCCAGCAGCATAGGACAGCTTCGAGAGCAGTTCTTC.

This chain uses TRBV9 with TRBJ1-4; perhaps TRBD1 as D (5 bases). V was shortened by 3 bases and J by 7 bases, with 16 bases between the two germline ends. Germline CDR1 reads SGDLS; CDR2 reads YYNGEE. The CDR3 spans 15 residues. The chain's CDR3 is CASSAGRTGGEKLFF. CDR3 bases: TGTGCCAGCAGCGCCGGCCGAACTGGGGGTGAAAAACTGTTTTTT.

This clonotype was picked up many times. The chain carries TRBV30 and TRBJ2-3; D is undetermined. Trimming left V 0 bases short and J 6 bases short, with 7 bases between. The CDR3 contains 12 residues. Germline-derived CDR1 and CDR2 are GTSNPN and SVGIG (reference sequence). CDR3 nucleotide sequence: TGTGCCTGGAGTGTAGCCCCGGATACGCAGTATTTT. Protein sequence: CAWSVAPDTQYF. The variable domain in full, completed from reference TRBV30 and TRBJ2-3, reads SQTIHQWPATLVQPVGSPLSLECTVEGTSNPNLYWYRQAAGRGLQLLFYSVGIGQISSEVPQNLSASRPQDRQFILSSKKLLLSDSGFYLCAWSVAPDTQYFGPGTRLTVL.